This T cell receptor beta chain appears in the sequencing data of a study of blood T cell repertoires in COVID-19. Trimming removed 0 bases from V and 6 bases from J, with 9 bases in between. The CDR3 loop spans 15 amino acids. From germline, CDR1 is LGHNA and CDR2 YNFKEQ. Produced via immunoSEQ multiplex PCR; TCRdb's table is partial and in-frame only. Found here are approximately 300,000 clones, roughly nine tenths of them singletons; the top ten hold over 8.5%. V gene TRBV4-2 combines with J gene TRBJ1-6; D perhaps matches TRBD1 (5 bases). The TCR originated in a woman between 25 and 40 years old who had recovered from COVID-19. Sequencing was performed on PBMCs or T cells enriched from blood (not recorded which). The CDR3 protein is CASSQETVSNSPLHF. CDR3 DNA: TGTGCCAGCAGCCAAGAGACAGTTAGTAATTCACCCCTCCACTTT.